The next 21 T cell receptor beta chains were all read from a single sample in a study of blood T cell repertoires in COVID-19. Sequencing was performed with immunoSEQ multiplex PCR; in TCRdb, only in-frame clones are kept and a portion is missing. The table shows about 250,000 clones, with about 88% occurring only once. Sequencing input: PBMCs or T cells enriched from blood (not recorded which). The receptors were sampled from a woman between 50 and 59 years old who had recovered from COVID-19.

The rearrangement uses TRBV4-2 and TRBJ2-1, with D hard to call. Per the germline V gene, CDR1 is LGHNA and CDR2 is YNFKEQ. The CDR3 has 16 residues. Trimming pared 2 bases from V and 0 bases from J, leaving 11 bases between. For the CDR3, the DNA is TGTGCCAGCAGCCAAACAAGTGGCTTCTCCTACAATGAGCAGTTCTTC. This encodes CASSQTSGFSYNEQFF.

The DNA of the CDR3 is TGTGCCAGCTCACCAGTAGTCGGGACAGGGTTTGGCTACACCTTC. Protein product: CASSPVVGTGFGYTF. The chain is built from TRBV18 and TRBJ1-2; 9 bases agree with TRBD1. CDR1 KGHSH and CDR2 LQKENI come from the germline V gene. CDR3 length: 15 amino acids. Losses at the gene ends were 2 bases for V and 7 bases for J; bases not matched to a gene: 8.

The chain links TRBV6-5 to TRBJ1-2; TRBD1 agrees at 8 bases. CDR1 and CDR2 from the germline V gene are MNHEY and SVGAGI. The V gene end was trimmed by 6 bases and the J gene end by 5 bases; junction bases not matched to a gene: 8. The CDR3 contains 14 residues. CDR3 in amino acids: CASRRTGQSYGYTF. The CDR3 nucleotides read TGTGCCAGCAGGAGGACAGGGCAGTCGTATGGCTACACCTTC.

The chain combines TRBV18 with TRBJ2-1, with 11 bases aligning to TRBD2. Germline values: CDR1 KGHSH, CDR2 LQKENI. This CDR3 spans 15 amino acids. The ends lost 4 bases at V and 2 bases at J; junction bases unmatched: 1. The chain's CDR3 is CASSLAGGAYNEQFF. CDR3 nucleotides: TGTGCCAGCTCACTAGCGGGAGGGGCCTACAATGAGCAGTTCTTC.

Here the CDR3 reads CASSMTDRGNTEAFF. CDR3 nucleotides: TGTGCCAGTAGTATGACGGACAGGGGGAACACTGAAGCTTTCTTT. This chain joins TRBV19 and TRBJ1-1; 9 bases map to TRBD1. Germline V CDR1 and CDR2: LNHDA, SQIVND (reference sequence). The CDR3 is 15 residues long. V dropped 3 bases and J dropped 1; count of bases not matched to a gene: 3.

The chain is built from TRBV4-1 and TRBJ1-4; 7 nucleotides match TRBD1. CDR1 and CDR2 (germline): MGHRA, YSYEKL. The trim removed 4 bases at V and 10 bases at J, leaving 18 bases unmatched. There are 17 residues in the CDR3. CDR3 DNA sequence: TGCGCCAGCAGCCTCGGTTCGTCCGGGACAGTTCGTGGAAAACTGTTTTTT. Translation gives CASSLGSSGTVRGKLFF.

This chain joins TRBV13 and TRBJ2-4; 11 bases are a match to TRBD1. Germline lookup yields CDR1 PRHDT and CDR2 FYEKMQ (reference sequence). This CDR3 has 15 residues. Trimming cost V 0 bases and J 8 bases; bases outside gene matches: 3. The CDR3 is CASSLGGTGGDIQYF. The CDR3 DNA is TGTGCCAGCAGCTTAGGAGGGACAGGGGGGGACATTCAGTACTTC.

This clone was found once. This chain links TRBV6-5 with TRBJ1-6, with D hard to call. V was trimmed by 4 bases and J by 4 bases, leaving 8 bases between them. The V gene's germline CDR1 is MNHEY and CDR2 SVGAGI. There are 14 residues in the CDR3. As DNA, the CDR3 is TGTGCCAGCAGTTTGATGCGTTATAATTCACCCCTCCACTTT. Amino acids: CASSLMRYNSPLHF.

This clone was seen just once. The J gene is TRBJ1-2, the V gene TRBV28; D remains unclear. The CDR3 has 15 amino acids. The germline V gene encodes CDR1 MDHEN and CDR2 SYDVKM. Deletions cut 7 bases from V and 6 bases from J, with 21 bases between. CDR3 amino acids: CASTSGLVYRDGYTF. In nucleotides, the CDR3 is TGTGCCAGCACCTCGGGGTTGGTATATCGAGATGGCTACACCTTC.

The genes are TRBV18 and TRBJ1-6; 7 bases are a match to TRBD1. Germline V gene data show CDR1 as KGHSH and CDR2 as LQKENI. V was clipped by 4 bases and J by 2 bases; unmatched bases: 5. This CDR3 contains 16 residues. CDR3 bases: TGTGCCAGCTCACAGTCGGGGACAGCCTATAATTCACCCCTCCACTTT. Its translation: CASSQSGTAYNSPLHF.

The chain combines TRBV20-1 with TRBJ2-1; tentative D call: TRBD2 (5 bases). V lost 3 bases and J 10 bases, leaving 16 bases between the germline ends. Germline V lookup: CDR1 DFQATT, CDR2 SNEGSKA (reference sequence). The CDR3 runs to 13 residues. CDR3 nucleotides: TGCAGTGCTAGTGTGCCCGCGGGTAGAGAGCAGTTCTTC. Translation gives CSASVPAGREQFF.

This chain joins TRBV19 and TRBJ1-5, with 8 bases identical to TRBD1. The junction had 10 bases not matched to a gene; V was cut back by 1 base and J by 5 bases. The CDR3 is 17 residues long. Per the germline V gene, CDR1 is LNHDA and CDR2 is SQIVND (reference sequence). The CDR3 DNA reads TGTGCCAGTAGTATAGGGACAGCGACAGGGGTCTATCAGCCCCAGCATTTT. Translating gives CASSIGTATGVYQPQHF.

The rearrangement links TRBV28 to TRBJ1-5; 9 bases match TRBD1. CDR1 is MDHEN and CDR2 is SYDVKM in the germline V gene. This CDR3 contains 18 residues. J lost 2 bases, V lost 6 bases, and 14 bases had no gene match. CDR3 nucleotides: TGTGCCAGCAGAGCCCGGGACAGGGAGTCTTATGGCAATCAGCCCCAGCATTTT. Protein: CASRARDRESYGNQPQHF. The complete variable domain, with remaining parts taken from reference TRBV28 and TRBJ1-5, reads DVKVTQSSRYLVKRTGEKVFLECVQDMDHENMFWYRQDPGLGLRLIYFSYDVKMKEKGDIPEGYSVSREKKERFSLILESASTNQTSMYLCASRARDRESYGNQPQHFGDGTRLSIL.

The rearrangement joins TRBV5-1 to TRBJ2-7; 8 bases fit TRBD1. There are 15 residues in the CDR3. The germline gives CDR1 SGHRS, CDR2 YFSETQ. Germline trimming cut 3 bases from V and 4 bases from J; bases unmatched to any gene: 9. The CDR3 DNA reads as TGCGCCAGCAGCTCGCCGGACAGGGCTAGTTACGAGCAGTACTTC. Translating it yields CASSSPDRASYEQYF.

The gene calls are TRBV5-6 and TRBJ1-2; D is uncertain. The length of the CDR3 is 13 residues. Trimming cost V 5 bases and J 0 bases, with 8 bases left between them. Germline V lookup: CDR1 SGHDT, CDR2 YYEEEE. The CDR3 sequence: CASSSGANYGYTF. CDR3 DNA: TGTGCCAGCAGTTCCGGAGCTAACTATGGCTACACCTTC.

The J gene is TRBJ2-3, the V gene TRBV12-5; no clear D gene. The CDR3 runs to 13 residues. Germline assignment: CDR1 LGHNT and CDR2 FRNRAP. Trimming removed 2 bases from V and 2 bases from J, with 5 bases in between. The CDR3 is CASGLQYTDTQYF. The CDR3 DNA reads as TGTGCTAGTGGTTTGCAGTACACAGATACGCAGTATTTT.

The rearrangement links TRBV12-5 to TRBJ1-6, with D hard to call. The CDR3 runs 14 residues. Deletions cut 7 bases from V and 8 bases from J, with 15 bases between. CDR1 and CDR2 from the germline V gene are LGHNT and FRNRAP. CDR3 DNA: TGTGCTAGTGCCGCGGGCACCTTGCATTCACCCCTCCACTTT. Encoded protein: CASAAGTLHSPLHF. Combining the CDR3 with reference TRBV12-5 and TRBJ1-6 gives the whole variable domain DARVTQTPRHKVTEMGQEVTMRCQPILGHNTVFWYRQTMMQGLELLAYFRNRAPLDDSGMPKDRFSAEMPDATLATLKIQPSEPRDSAVYFCASAAGTLHSPLHFGNGTRLTVT.

The sample holds one count of this clone. V usage is TRBV2 and J usage is TRBJ1-2; 7 bases map to TRBD1. The length of the CDR3 is 14 residues. Germline CDR1 and CDR2: SNHLY and FYNNEI. After removal of 5 bases from V and 5 bases from J, the junction contained 8 bases not matched to a gene. The DNA of the CDR3 is TGTGCCAGCAGTAACCGGGACAGCGCTTATGGCTACACCTTC. This codes for CASSNRDSAYGYTF.

The CDR3 loop reads CASSLYFFSGATYNEQFF. The CDR3 nucleotides are TGTGCCAGCAGTTTATATTTTTTTAGCGGGGCTACCTACAATGAGCAGTTCTTC. This chain links TRBV28 with TRBJ2-1, with TRBD2 matching over 8 bases. With 1 base clipped from V and 2 bases from J, the junction kept 10 bases outside the gene matches. CDR1 and CDR2 from the germline V gene are MDHEN and SYDVKM. This CDR3 has 18 amino acids.

The rearrangement uses TRBV2 and TRBJ1-5; possibly TRBD1 for D (6 bases). Germline V CDR1 and CDR2: SNHLY, FYNNEI. Trimming removed 6 bases at V and 0 bases at J, with 15 bases between. CDR3 size: 16 residues. CDR3 coding DNA: TGTGCCAGCAGGGGACACCAGACGTATAGCAATCAGCCCCAGCATTTT. Protein sequence: CASRGHQTYSNQPQHF.

This clone was observed once. The CDR3 protein is CASGRDRAEKLFF. CDR3 sequence (DNA): TGTGCCAGCGGAAGGGACAGGGCTGAAAAACTGTTTTTT. The V gene is TRBV27, the J gene TRBJ1-4, with 9 bases fitting TRBD1. CDR3 length: 13 residues. Looked up from germline, CDR1 is MNHEY and CDR2 is SMNVEV (reference sequence). The V and J ends lost 8 bases and 7 bases, in that order; junction bases with no gene match: 5.